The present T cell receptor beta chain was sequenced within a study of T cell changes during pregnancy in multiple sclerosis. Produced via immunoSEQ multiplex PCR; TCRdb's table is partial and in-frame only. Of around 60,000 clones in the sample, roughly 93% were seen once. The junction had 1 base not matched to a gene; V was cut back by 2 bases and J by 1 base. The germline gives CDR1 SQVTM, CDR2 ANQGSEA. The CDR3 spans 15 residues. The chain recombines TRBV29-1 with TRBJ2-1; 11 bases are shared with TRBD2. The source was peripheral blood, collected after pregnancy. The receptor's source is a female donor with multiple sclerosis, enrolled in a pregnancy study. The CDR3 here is CSVETSGGSYNEQFF. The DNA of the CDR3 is TGCAGCGTTGAAACTAGCGGGGGATCCTACAATGAGCAGTTCTTC.